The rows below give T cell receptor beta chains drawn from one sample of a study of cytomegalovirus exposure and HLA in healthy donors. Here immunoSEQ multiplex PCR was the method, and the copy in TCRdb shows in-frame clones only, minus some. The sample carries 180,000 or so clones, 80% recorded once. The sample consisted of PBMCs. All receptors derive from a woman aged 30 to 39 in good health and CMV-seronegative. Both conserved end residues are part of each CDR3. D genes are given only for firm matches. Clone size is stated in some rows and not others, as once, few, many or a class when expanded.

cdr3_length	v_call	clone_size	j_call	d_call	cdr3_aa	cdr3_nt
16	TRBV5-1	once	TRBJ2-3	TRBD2	CASQAWGLAGTDTQYF	TGCGCCAGCCAAGCTTGGGGACTAGCGGGCACAGATACGCAGTATTTT
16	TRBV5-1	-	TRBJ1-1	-	CASSSGWSTQSTEAFF	TGCGCCAGCAGCTCGGGGTGGTCTACCCAGAGCACTGAAGCTTTCTTT
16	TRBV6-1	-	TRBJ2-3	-	CASSEVQGYITDTQYF	TGTGCCAGCAGTGAAGTTCAGGGGTACATCACAGATACGCAGTATTTT
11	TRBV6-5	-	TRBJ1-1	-	CASSYSSEAFF	TGTGCCAGCAGTTACTCGAGTGAAGCTTTCTTT
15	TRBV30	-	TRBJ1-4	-	CAWSGHPATNEKLFF	TGTGCCTGGAGTGGACACCCTGCAACTAATGAAAAACTGTTTTTT
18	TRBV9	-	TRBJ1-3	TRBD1	CASSVEPLTGGSGNTIYF	TGTGCCAGCAGCGTAGAACCCCTAACAGGGGGCTCTGGAAACACCATATATTTT
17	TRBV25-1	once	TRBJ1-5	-	CASSESGRGGYPSAQHF	TGTGCCAGCAGTGAATCTGGCCGCGGAGGCTACCCTTCGGCCCAGCATTTT
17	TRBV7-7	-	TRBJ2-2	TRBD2	CASSLVGLVRLTGELFF	TGTGCCAGCAGCTTAGTGGGACTAGTGAGATTGACCGGGGAGCTGTTTTTT
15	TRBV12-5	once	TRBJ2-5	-	CASGLSFSSTETQYF	TGTGCTAGTGGTTTGTCTTTCTCTAGCACCGAGACCCAGTACTTC
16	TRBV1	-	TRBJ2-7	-	CTSSQDLTWLAYEQYF	TGCACCAGCAGCCAAGATCTTACATGGCTAGCCTACGAGCAGTACTTC
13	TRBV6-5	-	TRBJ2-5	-	CASSYHTEETQYF	TGTGCCAGCAGTTACCACACAGAAGAGACCCAGTACTTC
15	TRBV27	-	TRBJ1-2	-	CASSSASAGPNGYTF	TGTGCCAGCAGTTCCGCTTCGGCAGGGCCGAATGGCTACACCTTC
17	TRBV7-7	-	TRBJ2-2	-	CASSARSMGGLGGELFF	TGTGCCAGCAGCGCCCGATCGATGGGGGGATTGGGCGGGGAGCTGTTTTTT
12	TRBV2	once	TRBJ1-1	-	CASSVRGAEAFF	TGTGCCAGCAGTGTCCGAGGAGCTGAAGCTTTCTTT
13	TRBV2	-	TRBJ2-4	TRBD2	CATSTSTKNIQYF	TGTGCCACCTCGACTAGCACCAAAAACATTCAGTACTTC
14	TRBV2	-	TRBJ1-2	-	CASSFDRDSYGYTF	TGTGCCAGCAGTTTCGACCGGGACTCCTATGGCTACACCTTC
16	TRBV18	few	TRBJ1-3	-	CASSLNPMSSGNTIYF	TGTGCCAGCTCACTGAACCCCATGAGCTCTGGAAACACCATATATTTT
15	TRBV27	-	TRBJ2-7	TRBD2	CASSSERGEYYEQYF	TGTGCCAGCAGTTCAGAGCGGGGGGAATACTACGAGCAGTACTTC
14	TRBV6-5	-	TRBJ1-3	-	CASSFSNSGNTIYF	TGTGCCAGCAGCTTCTCTAACTCTGGAAACACCATATATTTT
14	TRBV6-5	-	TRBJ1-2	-	CASSSRGGSHGYTF	TGTGCCAGCAGCTCGCGGGGGGGCAGTCATGGCTACACCTTC
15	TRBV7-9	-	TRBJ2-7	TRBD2	CASSLGLAGIYEQYF	TGTGCCAGCAGCTTAGGACTAGCGGGGATCTACGAGCAGTACTTC
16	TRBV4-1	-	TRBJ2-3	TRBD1	CASSLPTGGPTDTQYF	TGCGCCAGCAGCCTACCGACAGGGGGGCCCACAGATACGCAGTATTTT
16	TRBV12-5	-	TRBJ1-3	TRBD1	CASGLTRTGGRNTIYF	TGTGCTAGTGGTTTGACTAGGACAGGGGGAAGAAACACCATATATTTT
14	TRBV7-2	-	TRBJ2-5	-	CASCRESRAETQYF	TGTGCCAGCTGTCGGGAAAGCCGGGCGGAGACCCAGTACTTC
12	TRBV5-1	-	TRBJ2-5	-	CASSLGEETQYF	TGCGCCAGCAGCTTGGGGGAGGAGACCCAGTACTTC
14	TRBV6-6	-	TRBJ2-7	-	CASSIPGLPYEQYF	TGTGCCAGCAGCATCCCGGGACTCCCCTACGAGCAGTACTTC
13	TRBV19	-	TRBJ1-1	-	CASSIVGLPGAFF	TGTGCCAGTAGTATAGTGGGCCTCCCGGGGGCTTTCTTT
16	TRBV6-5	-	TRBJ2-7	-	CASSYSTGENLYEQYF	TGTGCCAGCAGTTACTCCACAGGTGAGAATCTCTACGAGCAGTACTTC
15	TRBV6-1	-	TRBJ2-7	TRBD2	CASRSGLAGPYEQYF	TGTGCCAGCAGAAGCGGACTAGCGGGACCTTACGAGCAGTACTTC
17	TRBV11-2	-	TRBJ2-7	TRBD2	CASSLGSGGAVGYEQYF	TGTGCCAGCAGCTTAGGTAGCGGGGGGGCCGTAGGTTACGAGCAGTACTTC
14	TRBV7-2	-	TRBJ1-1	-	CASSLKQATIEAFF	TGTGCCAGCAGCTTAAAACAGGCCACGATTGAAGCTTTCTTT
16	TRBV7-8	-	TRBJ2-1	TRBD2	CASSLWEGEGNNEQFF	TGTGCCAGCAGCTTATGGGAAGGGGAGGGGAACAATGAGCAGTTCTTC
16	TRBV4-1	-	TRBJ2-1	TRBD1	CASSFQPGQGYNEQFF	TGCGCCAGCAGCTTCCAGCCGGGACAGGGATACAATGAGCAGTTCTTC
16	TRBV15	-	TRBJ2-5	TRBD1	CATSRTGAIVSETQYF	TGTGCCACCAGCAGAACAGGGGCTATCGTCTCGGAGACCCAGTACTTC
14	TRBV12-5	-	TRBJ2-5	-	CASGLNTGQETQYF	TGTGCTAGTGGTTTGAATACAGGACAAGAGACCCAGTACTTC
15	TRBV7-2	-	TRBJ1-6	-	CASRYREGHNSPLHF	TGTGCCAGCAGGTACAGGGAAGGGCATAATTCACCCCTCCACTTT
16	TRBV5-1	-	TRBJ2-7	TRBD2	CASSGGLAGGPNEQYF	TGCGCCAGCAGCGGGGGACTAGCGGGGGGGCCCAACGAGCAGTACTTC
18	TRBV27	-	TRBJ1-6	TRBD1	CASSLIWRQGASGSPLHF	TGTGCCAGCAGTTTAATTTGGCGGCAGGGGGCAAGCGGATCACCCCTCCACTTT
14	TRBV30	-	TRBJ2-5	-	CAWSVLAGGETQYF	TGTGCCTGGAGTGTATTGGCAGGAGGAGAGACCCAGTACTTC
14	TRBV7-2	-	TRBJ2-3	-	CASSLAPKPDTQYF	TGTGCCAGCAGCTTAGCACCTAAGCCAGATACGCAGTATTTT
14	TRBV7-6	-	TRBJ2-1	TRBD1	CASRSPDRHNEQFF	TGTGCCAGCAGGTCCCCGGACAGGCACAATGAGCAGTTCTTC
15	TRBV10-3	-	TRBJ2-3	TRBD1	CAISGGQGSPDTQYF	TGTGCCATCAGCGGGGGACAGGGGTCTCCGGATACGCAGTATTTT
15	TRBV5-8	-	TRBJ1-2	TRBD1	CASSLMGQWSYGYTF	TGTGCCAGCAGCTTAATGGGACAGTGGTCCTATGGCTACACCTTC
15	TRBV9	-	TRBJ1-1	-	CASSLDSGMNTEAFF	TGTGCCAGCAGTCTGGACAGTGGGATGAACACTGAAGCTTTCTTT
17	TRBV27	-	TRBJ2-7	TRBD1	CASSSPNGQGAPYEQYF	TGTGCCAGCAGTTCACCGAACGGACAGGGGGCACCCTACGAGCAGTACTTC
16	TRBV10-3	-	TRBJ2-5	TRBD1	CAIRASSGTGQETQYF	TGTGCCATCAGAGCCAGCTCCGGGACAGGCCAAGAGACCCAGTACTTC
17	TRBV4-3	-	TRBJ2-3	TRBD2	CASSQGPAGVSTDTQYF	TGCGCCAGCAGCCAAGGTCCAGCGGGGGTGAGCACAGATACGCAGTATTTT
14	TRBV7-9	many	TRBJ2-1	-	CASSWGLRDNEQFF	TGTGCCAGCAGCTGGGGCCTTAGGGACAATGAGCAGTTCTTC
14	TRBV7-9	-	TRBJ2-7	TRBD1	CASSLSAGGYEQYF	TGTGCCAGCAGCTTATCGGCAGGGGGCTACGAGCAGTACTTC
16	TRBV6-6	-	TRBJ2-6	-	CASSPPAVPGANVLTF	TGTGCCAGCAGCCCACCCGCAGTTCCTGGGGCCAACGTCCTGACTTTC
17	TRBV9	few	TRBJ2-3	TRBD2	CASSVGLAGTSTDTQYF	TGTGCCAGCAGCGTGGGACTAGCGGGCACTAGCACAGATACGCAGTATTTT
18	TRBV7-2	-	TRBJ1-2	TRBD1	CASSSRDRGLVGNYGYTF	TGTGCCAGCAGCTCCCGGGACAGGGGCCTCGTTGGGAACTATGGCTACACCTTC
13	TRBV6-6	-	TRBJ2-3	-	CASSSPPLDTQYF	TGTGCCAGCAGTTCCCCCCCCCTAGATACGCAGTATTTT
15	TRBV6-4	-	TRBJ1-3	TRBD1	CASSPGTGPGNTIYF	TGTGCCAGCAGTCCCGGGACAGGGCCCGGAAACACCATATATTTT
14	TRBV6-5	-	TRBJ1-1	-	CASSRDNSNTEAFF	TGTGCCAGCAGCCGGGACAACTCGAACACTGAAGCTTTCTTT
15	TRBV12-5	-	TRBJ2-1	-	CASAPWRSSYNEQFF	TGTGCTAGTGCCCCGTGGCGGAGCTCCTACAATGAGCAGTTCTTC
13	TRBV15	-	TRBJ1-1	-	CATSPQVNTEAFF	TGTGCCACCAGCCCACAGGTGAACACTGAAGCTTTCTTT
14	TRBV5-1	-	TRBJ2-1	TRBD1	CASTGQSIGNEQFF	TGCGCCAGCACGGGACAGTCTATTGGCAATGAGCAGTTCTTC
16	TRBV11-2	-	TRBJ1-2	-	CASSFYGRGADYGYTF	TGTGCCAGCAGCTTTTATGGAAGGGGCGCGGATTATGGCTACACCTTC
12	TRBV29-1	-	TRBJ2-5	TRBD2	CSVLAGLETQYF	TGCAGCGTTCTAGCGGGTTTAGAGACCCAGTACTTC